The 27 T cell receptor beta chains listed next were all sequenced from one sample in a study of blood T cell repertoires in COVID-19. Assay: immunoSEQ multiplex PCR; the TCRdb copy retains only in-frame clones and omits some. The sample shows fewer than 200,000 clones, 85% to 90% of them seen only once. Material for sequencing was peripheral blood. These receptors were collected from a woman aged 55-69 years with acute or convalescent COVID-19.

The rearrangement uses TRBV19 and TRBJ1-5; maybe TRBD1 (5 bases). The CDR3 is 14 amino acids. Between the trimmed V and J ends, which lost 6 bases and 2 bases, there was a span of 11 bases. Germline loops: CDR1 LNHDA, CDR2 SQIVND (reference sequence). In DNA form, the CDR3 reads TGTGCCAGTAGGGGTACGGGGGGCAATCAGCCCCAGCATTTT. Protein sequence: CASRGTGGNQPQHF.

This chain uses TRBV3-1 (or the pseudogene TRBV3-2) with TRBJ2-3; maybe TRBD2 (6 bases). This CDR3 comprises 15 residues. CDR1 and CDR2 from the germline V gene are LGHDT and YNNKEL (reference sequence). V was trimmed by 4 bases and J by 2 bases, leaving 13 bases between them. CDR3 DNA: TGTGCCAGCAGCCTCGGGAGAGCCTCCACAGATACGCAGTATTTT. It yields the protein CASSLGRASTDTQYF.

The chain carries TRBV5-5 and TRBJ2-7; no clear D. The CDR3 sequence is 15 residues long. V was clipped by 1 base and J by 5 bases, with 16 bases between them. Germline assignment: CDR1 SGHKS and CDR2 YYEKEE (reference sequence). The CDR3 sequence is CASSLSPGHHHEQYV. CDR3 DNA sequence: TGTGCCAGCAGCTTGTCCCCAGGCCATCACCACGAGCAGTACGTC.

The CDR3 DNA reads as TGTGCCAGCTCCGGGACTAGCGGGACCAATGAGCAGTTCTTC. Residues: CASSGTSGTNEQFF. V and J are TRBV7-6 and TRBJ2-1; 13 bases are a match to TRBD2. The length of the CDR3 is 14 residues. V lost 8 bases, J lost 6 bases, and 4 bases stayed unmatched. CDR1 is SGHVS and CDR2 is FNYEAQ in the germline V gene.

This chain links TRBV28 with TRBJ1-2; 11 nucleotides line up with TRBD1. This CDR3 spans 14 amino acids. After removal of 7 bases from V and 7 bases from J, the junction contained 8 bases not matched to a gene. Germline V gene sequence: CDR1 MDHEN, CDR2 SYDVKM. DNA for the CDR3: TGTGCCAGCATTCGGACAGGGGGCGTGTCTGGCTACACCTTC. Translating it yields CASIRTGGVSGYTF.

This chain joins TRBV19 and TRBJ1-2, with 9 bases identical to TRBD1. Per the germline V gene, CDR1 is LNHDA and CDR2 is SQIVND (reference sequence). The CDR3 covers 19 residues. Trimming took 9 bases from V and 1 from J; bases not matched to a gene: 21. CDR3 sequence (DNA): TGTGCCAGGAGCTACAAAACCCCGGGACAGGGAGCCGATAACTATGGCTACACCTTC. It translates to CARSYKTPGQGADNYGYTF.

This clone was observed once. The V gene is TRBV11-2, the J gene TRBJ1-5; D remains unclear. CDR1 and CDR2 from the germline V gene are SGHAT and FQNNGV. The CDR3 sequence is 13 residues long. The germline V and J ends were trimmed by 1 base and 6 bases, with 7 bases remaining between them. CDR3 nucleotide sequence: TGTGCCAGCAGCTTAGGCGCGGTTCAGCCCCAGCATTTT. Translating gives CASSLGAVQPQHF.

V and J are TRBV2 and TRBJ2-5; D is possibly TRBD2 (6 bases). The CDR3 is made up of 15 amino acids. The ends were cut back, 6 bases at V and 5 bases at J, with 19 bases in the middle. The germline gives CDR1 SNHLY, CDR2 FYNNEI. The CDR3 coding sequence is TGTGCCAGCAGGGGAAGGAGTGGGGGGAGTGAGACCCAGTACTTC. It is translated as CASRGRSGGSETQYF. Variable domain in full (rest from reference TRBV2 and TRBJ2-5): EPEVTQTPSHQVTQMGQEVILRCVPISNHLYFYWYRQILGQKVEFLVSFYNNEISEKSEIFDDQFSVERPDGSNFTLKIRSTKLEDSAMYFCASRGRSGGSETQYFGPGTRLLVL.

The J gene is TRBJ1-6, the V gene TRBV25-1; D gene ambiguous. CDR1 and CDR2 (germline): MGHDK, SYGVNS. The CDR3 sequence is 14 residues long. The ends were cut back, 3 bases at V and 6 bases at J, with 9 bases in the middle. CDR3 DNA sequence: TGTGCCAGCAGTGACTCCACTCCTAATTCACCCCTCCACTTT. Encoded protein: CASSDSTPNSPLHF.

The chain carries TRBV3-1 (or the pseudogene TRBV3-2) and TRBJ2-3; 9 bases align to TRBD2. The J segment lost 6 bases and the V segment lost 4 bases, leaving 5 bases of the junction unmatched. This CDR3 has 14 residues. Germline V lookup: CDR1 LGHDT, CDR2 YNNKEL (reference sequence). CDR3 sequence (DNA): TGTGCCAGCAGCCGTAGCGGGAGTGCGGATACGCAGTATTTT. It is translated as CASSRSGSADTQYF.

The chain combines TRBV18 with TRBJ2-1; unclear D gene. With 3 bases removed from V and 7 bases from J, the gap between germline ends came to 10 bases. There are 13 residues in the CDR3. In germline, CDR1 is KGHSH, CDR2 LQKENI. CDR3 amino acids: CASSPRAENEQFF. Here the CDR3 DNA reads TGTGCCAGCTCACCCCGTGCGGAGAATGAGCAGTTCTTC. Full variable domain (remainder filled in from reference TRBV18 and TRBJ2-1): NAGVMQNPRHLVRRRGQEARLRCSPMKGHSHVYWYRQLPEEGLKFMVYLQKENIIDESGMPKERFSAEFPKEGPSILRIQQVVRGDSAAYFCASSPRAENEQFFGPGTRLTVL.

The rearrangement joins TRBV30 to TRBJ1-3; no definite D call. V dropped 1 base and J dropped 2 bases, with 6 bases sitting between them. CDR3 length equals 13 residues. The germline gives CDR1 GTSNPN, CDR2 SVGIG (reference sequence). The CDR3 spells CAWSATAGNTIYF. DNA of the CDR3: TGTGCCTGGAGTGCCACAGCTGGAAACACCATATATTTT.

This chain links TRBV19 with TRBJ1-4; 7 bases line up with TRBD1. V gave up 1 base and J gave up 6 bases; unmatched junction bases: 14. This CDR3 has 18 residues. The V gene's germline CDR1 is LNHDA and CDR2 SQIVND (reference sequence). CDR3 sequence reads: CASSIGYHERGRDEKLFF. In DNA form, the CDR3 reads TGTGCCAGTAGTATAGGGTATCATGAAAGGGGGCGAGATGAAAAACTGTTTTTT.

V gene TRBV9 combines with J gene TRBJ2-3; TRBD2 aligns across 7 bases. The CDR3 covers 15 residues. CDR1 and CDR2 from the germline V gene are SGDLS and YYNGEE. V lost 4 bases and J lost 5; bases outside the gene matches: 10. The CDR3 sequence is CASSLMKGGEDTQYF. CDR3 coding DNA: TGTGCCAGCAGCCTTATGAAGGGAGGGGAAGATACGCAGTATTTT.

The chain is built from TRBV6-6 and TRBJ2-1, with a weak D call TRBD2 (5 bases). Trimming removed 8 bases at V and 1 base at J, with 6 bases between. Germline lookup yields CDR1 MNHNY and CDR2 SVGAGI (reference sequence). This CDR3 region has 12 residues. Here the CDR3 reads CASGGSYNEQFF. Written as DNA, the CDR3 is TGTGCCAGCGGCGGGTCCTACAATGAGCAGTTCTTC.

The chain's CDR3 is CASRGAGVGNEQFF. As DNA, the CDR3 is TGTGCCAGCCGGGGGGCGGGAGTGGGCAATGAGCAGTTCTTC. The J gene is TRBJ2-1, the V gene TRBV9, with a weak D call TRBD2 (7 bases). The germline gives CDR1 SGDLS, CDR2 YYNGEE. This CDR3 is built from 14 residues. V lost 7 bases and J 6 bases, leaving 17 bases between the germline ends.

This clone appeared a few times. The CDR3 nucleotides are TGTGCCAGCAGTCTAGACTACACCGGGGAGCTGTTTTTT. It yields the protein CASSLDYTGELFF. This rearrangement joins TRBV6-5 to TRBJ2-2; no definite D call. There are 13 residues in the CDR3. The ends were cut back, 5 bases at V and 3 bases at J, with 7 bases in the middle. Germline V gene lookup returns CDR1 MNHEY and CDR2 SVGAGI.

CDR3: CASSMGLSYEQYV. The CDR3 coding sequence is TGTGCCAGCAGTATGGGACTTTCTTACGAGCAGTACGTC. The rearrangement links TRBV6-6 to TRBJ2-7; weak D call: TRBD2 (6 bases). The V and J ends lost 5 bases and 4 bases respectively, with 12 bases between them. The CDR3 is made up of 13 amino acids. Germline V gives CDR1 MNHNY, CDR2 SVGAGI (reference sequence).

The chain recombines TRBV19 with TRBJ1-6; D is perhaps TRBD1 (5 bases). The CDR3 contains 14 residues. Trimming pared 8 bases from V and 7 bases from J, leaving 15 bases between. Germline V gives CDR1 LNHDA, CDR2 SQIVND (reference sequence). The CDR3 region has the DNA TGTGCCAGTTCGACAGCCAGCCGAAATTCACCCCTCCACTTT. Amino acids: CASSTASRNSPLHF.

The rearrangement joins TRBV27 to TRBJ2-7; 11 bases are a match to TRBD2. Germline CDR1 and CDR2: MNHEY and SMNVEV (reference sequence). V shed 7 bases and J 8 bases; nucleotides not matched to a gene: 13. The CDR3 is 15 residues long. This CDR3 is CASKTEGLAAGQQYF. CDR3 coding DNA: TGTGCCAGCAAGACAGAGGGACTAGCGGCGGGACAGCAGTACTTC.

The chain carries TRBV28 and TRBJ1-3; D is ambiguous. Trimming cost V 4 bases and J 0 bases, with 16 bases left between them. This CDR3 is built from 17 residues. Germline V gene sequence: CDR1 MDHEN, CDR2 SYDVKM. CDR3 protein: CASSYSLGGLSGNTIYF. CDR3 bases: TGTGCCAGCAGTTACTCCCTGGGAGGCCTCTCTGGAAACACCATATATTTT.

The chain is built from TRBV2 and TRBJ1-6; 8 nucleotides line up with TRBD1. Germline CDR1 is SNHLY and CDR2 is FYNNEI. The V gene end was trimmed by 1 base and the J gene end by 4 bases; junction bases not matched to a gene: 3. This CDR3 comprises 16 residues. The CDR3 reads CASSEGGDRYNSPLHF. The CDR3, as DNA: TGTGCCAGCAGTGAAGGAGGGGACAGGTATAATTCACCCCTCCACTTT.

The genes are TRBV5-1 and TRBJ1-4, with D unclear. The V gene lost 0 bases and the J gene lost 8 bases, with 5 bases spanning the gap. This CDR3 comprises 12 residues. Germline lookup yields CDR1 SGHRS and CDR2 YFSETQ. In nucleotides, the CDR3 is TGCGCCAGCAGCTTGGACGGGGAAAAACTGTTTTTT. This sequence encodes CASSLDGEKLFF. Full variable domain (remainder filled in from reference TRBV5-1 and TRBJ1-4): KAGVTQTPRYLIKTRGQQVTLSCSPISGHRSVSWYQQTPGQGLQFLFEYFSETQRNKGNFPGRFSGRQFSNSRSEMNVSTLELGDSALYLCASSLDGEKLFFGSGTQLSVL.

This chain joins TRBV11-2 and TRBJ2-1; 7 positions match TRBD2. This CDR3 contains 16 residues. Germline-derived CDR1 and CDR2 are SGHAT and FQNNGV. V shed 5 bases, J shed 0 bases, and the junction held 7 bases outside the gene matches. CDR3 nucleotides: TGTGCCAGCAGCCCCGGGGGAGGGAGCTCCTACAATGAGCAGTTCTTC. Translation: CASSPGGGSSYNEQFF.

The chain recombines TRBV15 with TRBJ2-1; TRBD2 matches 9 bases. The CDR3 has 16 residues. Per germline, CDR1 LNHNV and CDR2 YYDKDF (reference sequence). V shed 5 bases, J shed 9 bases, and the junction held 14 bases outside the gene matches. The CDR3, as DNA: TGTGCCACCAGCCCGCGACTAGCGGCCCTGAGGGCTGAGCAGTTCTTC. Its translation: CATSPRLAALRAEQFF. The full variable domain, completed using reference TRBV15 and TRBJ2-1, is DAMVIQNPRYQVTQFGKPVTLSCSQTLNHNVMYWYQQKSSQAPKLLFHYYDKDFNNEADTPDNFQSRRPNTSFCFLDIRSPGLGDTAMYLCATSPRLAALRAEQFFGPGTRLTVL.

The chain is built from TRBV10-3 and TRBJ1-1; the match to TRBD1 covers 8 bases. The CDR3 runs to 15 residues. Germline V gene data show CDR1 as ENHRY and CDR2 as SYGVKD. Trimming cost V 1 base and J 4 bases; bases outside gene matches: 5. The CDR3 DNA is TGTGCCATCAGTGAGTTGACAGGGGTCGGCACTGAAGCTTTCTTT. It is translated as CAISELTGVGTEAFF.

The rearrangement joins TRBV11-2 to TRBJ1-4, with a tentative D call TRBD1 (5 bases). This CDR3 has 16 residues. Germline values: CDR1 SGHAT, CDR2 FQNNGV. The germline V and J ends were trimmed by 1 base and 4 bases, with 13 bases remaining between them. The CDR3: CASSLAPDSYNEKLFF. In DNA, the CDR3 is TGTGCCAGCAGCTTAGCGCCCGACAGCTATAATGAAAAACTGTTTTTT. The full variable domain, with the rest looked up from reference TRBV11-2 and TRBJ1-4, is EAGVAQSPRYKIIEKRQSVAFWCNPISGHATLYWYQQILGQGPKLLIQFQNNGVVDDSQLPKDRFSAERLKGVDSTLKIQPAKLEDSAVYLCASSLAPDSYNEKLFFGSGTQLSVL.